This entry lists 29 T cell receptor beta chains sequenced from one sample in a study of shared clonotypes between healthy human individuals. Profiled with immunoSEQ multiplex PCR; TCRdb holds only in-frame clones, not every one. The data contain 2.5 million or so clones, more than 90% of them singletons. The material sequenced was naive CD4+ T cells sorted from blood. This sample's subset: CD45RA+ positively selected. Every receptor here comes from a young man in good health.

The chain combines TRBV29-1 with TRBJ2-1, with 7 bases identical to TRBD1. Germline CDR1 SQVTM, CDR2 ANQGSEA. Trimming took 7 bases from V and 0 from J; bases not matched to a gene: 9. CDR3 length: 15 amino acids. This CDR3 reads CSADRDSSSYNEQFF. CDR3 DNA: TGCAGCGCCGACCGGGACAGCAGCTCCTACAATGAGCAGTTCTTC.

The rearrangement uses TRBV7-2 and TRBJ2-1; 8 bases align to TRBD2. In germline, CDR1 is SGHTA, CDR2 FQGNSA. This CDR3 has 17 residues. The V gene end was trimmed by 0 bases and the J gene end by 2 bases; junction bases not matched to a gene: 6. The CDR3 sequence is CASSLAASGRTYNEQFF. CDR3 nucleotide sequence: TGTGCCAGCAGCTTAGCGGCCAGCGGGAGAACCTACAATGAGCAGTTCTTC. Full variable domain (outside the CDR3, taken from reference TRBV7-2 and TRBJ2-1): GAGVSQSPSNKVTEKGKDVELRCDPISGHTALYWYRQSLGQGLEFLIYFQGNSAPDKSGLPSDRFSAERTGGSVSTLTIQRTQQEDSAVYLCASSLAASGRTYNEQFFGPGTRLTVL.

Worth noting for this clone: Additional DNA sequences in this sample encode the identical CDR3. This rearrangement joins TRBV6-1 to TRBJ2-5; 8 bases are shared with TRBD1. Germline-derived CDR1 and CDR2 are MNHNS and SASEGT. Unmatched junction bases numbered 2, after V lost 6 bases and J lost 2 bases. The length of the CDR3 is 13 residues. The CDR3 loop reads CASSGQGQETQYF. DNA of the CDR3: TGTGCCAGCAGCGGACAGGGTCAAGAGACCCAGTACTTC.

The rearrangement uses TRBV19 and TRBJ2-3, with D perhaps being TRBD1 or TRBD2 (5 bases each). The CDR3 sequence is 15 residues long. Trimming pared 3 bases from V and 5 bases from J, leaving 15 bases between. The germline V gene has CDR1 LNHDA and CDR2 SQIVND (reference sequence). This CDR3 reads CASSMVPGRGDTQYF. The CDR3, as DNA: TGTGCCAGTAGTATGGTTCCAGGGAGAGGAGATACGCAGTATTTT. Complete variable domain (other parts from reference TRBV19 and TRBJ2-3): DGGITQSPKYLFRKEGQNVTLSCEQNLNHDAMYWYRQDPGQGLRLIYYSQIVNDFQKGDIAEGYSVSREKKESFPLTVTSAQKNPTAFYLCASSMVPGRGDTQYFGPGTRLTVL.

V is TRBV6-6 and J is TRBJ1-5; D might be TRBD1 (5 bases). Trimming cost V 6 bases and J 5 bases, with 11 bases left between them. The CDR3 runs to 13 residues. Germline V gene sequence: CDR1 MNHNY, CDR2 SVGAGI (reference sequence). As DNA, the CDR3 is TGTGCCAGCAGCGGGACTAGGGATCAGCCCCAGCATTTT. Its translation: CASSGTRDQPQHF.

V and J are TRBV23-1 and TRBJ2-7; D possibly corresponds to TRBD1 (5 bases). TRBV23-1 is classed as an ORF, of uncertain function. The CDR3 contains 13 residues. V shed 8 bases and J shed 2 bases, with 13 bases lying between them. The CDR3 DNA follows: TGCGCCAGCTCAACCAGGGTCCCCTACGAGCAGTACTTC. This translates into CASSTRVPYEQYF.

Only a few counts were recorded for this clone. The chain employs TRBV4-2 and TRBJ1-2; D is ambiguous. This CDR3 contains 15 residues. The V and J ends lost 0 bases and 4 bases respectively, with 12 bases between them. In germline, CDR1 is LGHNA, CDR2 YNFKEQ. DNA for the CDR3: TGTGCCAGCAGCCAAGATCGTACAGCAACCTATGGCTACACCTTC. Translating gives CASSQDRTATYGYTF.

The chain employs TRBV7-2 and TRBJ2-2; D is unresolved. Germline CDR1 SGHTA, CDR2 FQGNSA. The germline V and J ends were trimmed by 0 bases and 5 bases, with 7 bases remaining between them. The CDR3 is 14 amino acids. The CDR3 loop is CASSLAWGTGELFF. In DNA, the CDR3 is TGTGCCAGCAGCTTAGCTTGGGGTACCGGGGAGCTGTTTTTT.

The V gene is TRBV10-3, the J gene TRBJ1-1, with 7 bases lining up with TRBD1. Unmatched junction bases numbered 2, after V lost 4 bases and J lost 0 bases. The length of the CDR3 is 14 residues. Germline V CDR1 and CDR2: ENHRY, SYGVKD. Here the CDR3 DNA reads TGTGCCATCAGTGGGGACAGAATGAACACTGAAGCTTTCTTT. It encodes CAISGDRMNTEAFF.

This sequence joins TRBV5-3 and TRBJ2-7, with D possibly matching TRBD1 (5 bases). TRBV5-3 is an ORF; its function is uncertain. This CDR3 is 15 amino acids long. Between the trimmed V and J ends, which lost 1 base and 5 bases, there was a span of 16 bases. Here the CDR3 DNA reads TGTGCCAGAAGCTTGTTTCCAGGGATGGTCGACGAGCAGTACTTC. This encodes CARSLFPGMVDEQYF.

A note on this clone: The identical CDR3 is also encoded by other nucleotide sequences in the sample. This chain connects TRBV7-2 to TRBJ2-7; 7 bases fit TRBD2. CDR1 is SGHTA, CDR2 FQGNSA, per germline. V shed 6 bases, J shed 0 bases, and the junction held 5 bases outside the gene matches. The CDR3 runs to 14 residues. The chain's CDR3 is CASSRTSASYEQYF. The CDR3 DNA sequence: TGTGCCAGCAGTCGCACTAGCGCCTCCTACGAGCAGTACTTC.

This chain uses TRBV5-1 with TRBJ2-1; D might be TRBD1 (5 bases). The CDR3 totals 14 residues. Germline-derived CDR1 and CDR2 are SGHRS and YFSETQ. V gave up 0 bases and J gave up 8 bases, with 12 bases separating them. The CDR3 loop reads CASSLESGPDEQFF. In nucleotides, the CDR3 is TGCGCCAGCAGCTTGGAGTCAGGGCCGGATGAGCAGTTCTTC.

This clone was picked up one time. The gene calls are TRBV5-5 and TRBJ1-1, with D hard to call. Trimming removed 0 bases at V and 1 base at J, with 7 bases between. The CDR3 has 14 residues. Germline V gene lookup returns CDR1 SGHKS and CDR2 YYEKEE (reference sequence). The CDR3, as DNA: TGTGCCAGCAGCTTGGATGCAGCGAACACTGAAGCTTTCTTT. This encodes CASSLDAANTEAFF.

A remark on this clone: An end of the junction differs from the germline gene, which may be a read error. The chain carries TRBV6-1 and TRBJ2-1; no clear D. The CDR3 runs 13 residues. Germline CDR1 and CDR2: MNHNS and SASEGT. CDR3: CAISESKRNEQFF. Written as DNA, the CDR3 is TGTGCCATCAGTGAGTCGAAAAGGAATGAGCAGTTCTTC.

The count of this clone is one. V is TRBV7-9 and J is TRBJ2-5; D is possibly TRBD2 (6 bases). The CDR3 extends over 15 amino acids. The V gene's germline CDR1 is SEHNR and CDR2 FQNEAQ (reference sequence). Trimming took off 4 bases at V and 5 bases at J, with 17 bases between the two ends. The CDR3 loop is CASSSPHQRGETQYF. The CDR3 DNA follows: TGTGCCAGCAGCTCCCCACACCAACGGGGGGAGACCCAGTACTTC.

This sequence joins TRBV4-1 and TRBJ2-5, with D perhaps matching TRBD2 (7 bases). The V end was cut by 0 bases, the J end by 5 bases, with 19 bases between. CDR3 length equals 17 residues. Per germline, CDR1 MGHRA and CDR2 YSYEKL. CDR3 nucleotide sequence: TGCGCCAGCAGCCAAGAGAGGGGAGGGATGGGGGCGGAGACCCAGTACTTC. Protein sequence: CASSQERGGMGAETQYF.

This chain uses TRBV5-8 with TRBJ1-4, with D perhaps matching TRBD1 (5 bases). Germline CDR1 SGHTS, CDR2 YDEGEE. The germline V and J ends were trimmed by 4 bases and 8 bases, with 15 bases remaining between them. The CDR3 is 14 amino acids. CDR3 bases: TGTGCCAGCAGCGTATGGGACGGCGGAGAAAAACTGTTTTTT. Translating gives CASSVWDGGEKLFF. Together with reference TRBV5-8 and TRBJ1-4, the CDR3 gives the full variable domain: EAGVTQSPTHLIKTRGQQATLRCSPISGHTSVYWYQQALGLGLQFLLWYDEGEERNRGNFPPRFSGRQFPNYSSELNVNALELEDSALYLCASSVWDGGEKLFFGSGTQLSVL.

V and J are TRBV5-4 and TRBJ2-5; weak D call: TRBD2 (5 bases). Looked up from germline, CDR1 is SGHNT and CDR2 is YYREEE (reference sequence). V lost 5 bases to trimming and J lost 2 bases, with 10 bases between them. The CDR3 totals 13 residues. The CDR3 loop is CASSIGIQETQYF. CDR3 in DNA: TGTGCCAGCAGTATCGGGATTCAAGAGACCCAGTACTTC.

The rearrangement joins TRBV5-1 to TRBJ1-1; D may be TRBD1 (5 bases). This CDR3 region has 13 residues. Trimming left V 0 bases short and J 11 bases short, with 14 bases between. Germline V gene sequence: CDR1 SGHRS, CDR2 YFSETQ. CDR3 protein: CASSLASGRGAFF. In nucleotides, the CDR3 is TGCGCCAGCAGCTTGGCCTCCGGCCGGGGCGCTTTCTTT.

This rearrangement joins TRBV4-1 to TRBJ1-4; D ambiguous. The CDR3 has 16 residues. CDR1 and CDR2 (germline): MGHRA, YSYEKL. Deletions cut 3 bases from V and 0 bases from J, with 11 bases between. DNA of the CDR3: TGCGCCAGCAGCCACCAGACCGTGACAACTAATGAAAAACTGTTTTTT. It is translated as CASSHQTVTTNEKLFF.

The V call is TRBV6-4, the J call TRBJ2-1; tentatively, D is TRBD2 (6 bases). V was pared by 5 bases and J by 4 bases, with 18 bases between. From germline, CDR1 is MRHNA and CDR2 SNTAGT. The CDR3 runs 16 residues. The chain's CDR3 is CASSPRLERGYNEQFF. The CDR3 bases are TGTGCCAGCAGTCCTCGACTAGAACGTGGGTACAATGAGCAGTTCTTC.

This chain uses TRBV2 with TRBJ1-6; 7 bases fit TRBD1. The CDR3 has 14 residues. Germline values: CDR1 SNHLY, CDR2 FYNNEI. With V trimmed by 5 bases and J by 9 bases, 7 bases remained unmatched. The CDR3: CASSLDQGGSPLHF. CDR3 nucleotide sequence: TGTGCCAGCAGTCTGGACCAGGGGGGTTCACCCCTCCACTTT.

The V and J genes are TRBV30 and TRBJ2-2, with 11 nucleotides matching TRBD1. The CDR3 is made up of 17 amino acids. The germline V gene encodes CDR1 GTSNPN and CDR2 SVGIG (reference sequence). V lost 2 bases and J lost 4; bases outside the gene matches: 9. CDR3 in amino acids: CAWSSFWGTGGTGELFF. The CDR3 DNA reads TGTGCCTGGAGTAGTTTCTGGGGGACAGGGGGCACCGGGGAGCTGTTTTTT.

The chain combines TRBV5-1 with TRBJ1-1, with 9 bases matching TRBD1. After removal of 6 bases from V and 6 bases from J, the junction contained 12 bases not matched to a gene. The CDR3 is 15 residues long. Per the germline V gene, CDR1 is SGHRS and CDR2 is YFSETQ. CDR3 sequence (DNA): TGCGCCAGCACCATCACCGGGACAGGGATGTCTGAAGCTTTCTTT. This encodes CASTITGTGMSEAFF.

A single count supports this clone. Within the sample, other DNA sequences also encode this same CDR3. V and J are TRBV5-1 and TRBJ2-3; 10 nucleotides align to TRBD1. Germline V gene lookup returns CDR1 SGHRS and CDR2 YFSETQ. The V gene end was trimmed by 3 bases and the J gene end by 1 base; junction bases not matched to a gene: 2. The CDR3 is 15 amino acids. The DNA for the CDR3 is TGCGCCAGCAGCTGGGGACAGGGGCGCACAGATACGCAGTATTTT. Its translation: CASSWGQGRTDTQYF.

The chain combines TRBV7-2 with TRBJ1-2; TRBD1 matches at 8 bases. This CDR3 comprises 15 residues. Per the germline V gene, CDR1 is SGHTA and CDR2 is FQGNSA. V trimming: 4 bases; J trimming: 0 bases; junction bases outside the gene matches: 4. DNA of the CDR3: TGTGCCAGCAGCTCCCAACAGGGGGCTAACTATGGCTACACCTTC. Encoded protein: CASSSQQGANYGYTF.

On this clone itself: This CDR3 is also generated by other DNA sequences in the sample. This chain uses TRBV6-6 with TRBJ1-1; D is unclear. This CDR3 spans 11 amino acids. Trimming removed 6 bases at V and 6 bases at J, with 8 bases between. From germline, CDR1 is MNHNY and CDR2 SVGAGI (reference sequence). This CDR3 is CASRGGSEAFF. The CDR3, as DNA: TGTGCCAGCAGAGGAGGTTCTGAAGCTTTCTTT.

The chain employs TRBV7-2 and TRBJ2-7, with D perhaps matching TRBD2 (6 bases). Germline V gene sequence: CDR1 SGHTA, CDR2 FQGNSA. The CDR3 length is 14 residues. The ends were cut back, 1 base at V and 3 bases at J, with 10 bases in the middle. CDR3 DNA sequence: TGTGCCAGCAGCTTAGATTCTAGCGACTACGAGCAGTACTTC. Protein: CASSLDSSDYEQYF.

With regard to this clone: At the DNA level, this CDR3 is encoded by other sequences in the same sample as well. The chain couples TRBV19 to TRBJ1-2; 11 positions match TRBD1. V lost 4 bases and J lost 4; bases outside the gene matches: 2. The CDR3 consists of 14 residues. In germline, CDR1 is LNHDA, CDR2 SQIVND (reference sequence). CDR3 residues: CASSSGTGGYGYTF. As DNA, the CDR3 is TGTGCCAGTAGTAGCGGGACAGGGGGCTATGGCTACACCTTC.